These 11 T cell receptor beta chains were all obtained from the same sample, sequenced in a study of T cells in Graves' hyperthyroidism and ophthalmopathy. RNA transcripts gave rise to amplified TCR beta CDR3 regions. First-round RT-PCR of the TCR CDR3 relied on the HTBI primer set. Via MiXCR, TCRdb re-called the multiplex PCR reads, giving one row per CDR3 protein. Of 200,000 to 250,000 distinct CDR3 sequences listed, roughly 15% were seen once; the top ten hold 25% to 30%. Sequencing used blood. These receptors all stem from a woman aged 18-30 years with Graves' ophthalmopathy.

The J gene is TRBJ2-1, the V gene TRBV29-1; the D gene is possibly TRBD1 (6 bases). The CDR3 has 13 residues. V lost 7 bases to trimming and J lost 8 bases, with 18 bases between them. Germline V gives CDR1 SQVTM, CDR2 ANQGSEA. CDR3 DNA sequence: TGCAGCGCATCACAGGGCGTAGGGTATGAGCAGTTCTTC. Encoded protein: CSASQGVGYEQFF.

This clonotype was seen repeatedly, ten times or more. The chain recombines TRBV28 with TRBJ2-6; TRBD2 aligns across 9 bases. CDR1 and CDR2 from the germline V gene are MDHEN and SYDVKM. The CDR3 has 18 residues. V trimming: 5 bases; J trimming: 4 bases; junction bases outside the gene matches: 12. CDR3: CASSPAGRGGLGANVLTF. CDR3 DNA: TGTGCCAGCAGTCCAGCGGGGCGGGGGGGTCTGGGGGCCAACGTCCTGACTTTC.

The chain recombines TRBV18 with TRBJ2-2; 8 nucleotides match TRBD1. Trimming at V came to 6 bases and at J to 0 bases, leaving 12 bases not matched to a gene. CDR3 size: 18 residues. Germline V lookup: CDR1 KGHSH, CDR2 LQKENI. CDR3 nucleotides: TGTGCCAGCTCGCGCGAAATTATACAGGGGGCGAACACCGGGGAGCTGTTTTTT. It is translated as CASSREIIQGANTGELFF.

This clonotype occurred many times. The rearrangement links TRBV28 to TRBJ1-1; a possible D gene is TRBD1 (6 bases). This CDR3 comprises 15 residues. Trimming cost V 2 bases and J 5 bases, with 15 bases left between them. Per the germline V gene, CDR1 is MDHEN and CDR2 is SYDVKM. The CDR3 sequence is CASSLPKRGRTEAFF. CDR3 coding DNA: TGTGCCAGCAGTTTACCCAAACGGGGGCGGACTGAAGCTTTCTTT.

This clonotype has at least ten counts. The rearrangement links TRBV20-1 to TRBJ2-1; the D gene is possibly TRBD2 (5 bases). CDR1 is DFQATT and CDR2 is SNEGSKA in the germline V gene (reference sequence). V gave up 0 bases and J gave up 5 bases, with 17 bases separating them. This CDR3 comprises 16 residues. This CDR3 reads CSARDVRAVYNNEQFF. CDR3 DNA sequence: TGCAGTGCTAGAGATGTGAGAGCGGTATACAACAATGAGCAGTTCTTC.

This clonotype was detected ten times or more. V usage is TRBV29-1 and J usage is TRBJ2-1, with 10 nucleotides matching TRBD2. This CDR3 region has 16 residues. CDR1 and CDR2 (germline): SQVTM, ANQGSEA. J lost 0 bases, V lost 4 bases, and 6 bases had no gene match. This chain's CDR3 is CSVAQVAGGSYNEQFF. Written as DNA, the CDR3 is TGCAGCGTTGCCCAGGTAGCGGGGGGCTCCTACAATGAGCAGTTCTTC.

This chain links TRBV6-1 with TRBJ2-7; the match to TRBD2 covers 14 bases. V dropped 5 bases and J dropped 5; count of bases not matched to a gene: 5. The CDR3 spans 15 residues. CDR1 is MNHNS, CDR2 SASEGT, per germline. This CDR3 reads CASSKRLAGGDEQYF. As DNA, the CDR3 is TGTGCCAGCAGTAAAAGACTAGCGGGAGGGGACGAGCAGTACTTC.

This clonotype was observed at least ten times. V usage is TRBV2 and J usage is TRBJ1-4, with D maybe TRBD1 (5 bases). CDR3 length equals 15 residues. Trimming cost V 6 bases and J 6 bases, with 17 bases left between them. CDR1 is SNHLY, CDR2 FYNNEI, per germline. The DNA for the CDR3 is TGTGCCAGCAGGAAGCAGGGAACTGCTCATGAAAAACTGTTTTTT. Its protein is CASRKQGTAHEKLFF. Combining the CDR3 with reference TRBV2 and TRBJ1-4 gives the whole variable domain EPEVTQTPSHQVTQMGQEVILRCVPISNHLYFYWYRQILGQKVEFLVSFYNNEISEKSEIFDDQFSVERPDGSNFTLKIRSTKLEDSAMYFCASRKQGTAHEKLFFGSGTQLSVL.

The V and J genes are TRBV10-3 and TRBJ2-2, with 12 nucleotides matching TRBD2. Unmatched junction bases numbered 5, after V lost 6 bases and J lost 0 bases. Germline V gene lookup returns CDR1 ENHRY and CDR2 SYGVKD. CDR3 length equals 17 residues. CDR3 sequence: CAIRSASGRANTGELFF. The CDR3 coding sequence is TGTGCCATCAGGTCTGCTAGCGGGAGGGCGAACACCGGGGAGCTGTTTTTT.

The sample holds many counts of this clonotype. This chain's CDR3 is CASSLPSTEAFF. The CDR3 DNA reads TGTGCCAGCAGCCTGCCCAGCACTGAAGCTTTCTTT. The rearrangement joins TRBV3-1 to TRBJ1-1; D not resolved. The germline V gene has CDR1 LGHDT and CDR2 YNNKEL (reference sequence). CDR3 length equals 12 residues. Trimming shortened V by 4 bases and J by 4 bases, and 7 bases separated the two germline ends.

This clonotype was seen repeatedly, ten times or more. The chain joins TRBV6-6 to TRBJ1-2; possibly TRBD1 for D (6 bases). Per the germline V gene, CDR1 is MNHNY and CDR2 is SVGAGI (reference sequence). V was shortened by 2 bases and J by 2 bases, with 9 bases between the two germline ends. The CDR3 runs 14 residues. The CDR3, as DNA: TGTGCCAGCAGTTACGGGCAGGGGAACTATGGCTACACCTTC. Translated, it gives CASSYGQGNYGYTF.